The 13 T cell receptor beta chains in this list originate from one sample, sequenced in a study of cytomegalovirus exposure and HLA in healthy donors. The primer mix had 60 Vbeta and 13 Jbeta primers. Only in-frame clones appear in the TCRdb table, and some are missing; sequencing was by immunoSEQ multiplex PCR. In the table there are fewer than 350,000 clones, around nine tenths of which are singletons. The sample consisted of PBMCs. The source is a woman aged 18-30 years in good health and CMV-seronegative.

J is TRBJ2-7 and V is TRBV6-5, with 11 positions matching TRBD2. The CDR3 spans 14 residues. CDR1 and CDR2 from the germline V gene are MNHEY and SVGAGI. The ends lost 4 bases at V and 7 bases at J; junction bases unmatched: 6. CDR3 DNA sequence: TGTGCCAGCAGTTTGACTAGCGGGGTCTGGGAGCAGTACTTC. Amino acids: CASSLTSGVWEQYF.

This chain joins TRBV29-1 and TRBJ1-1; no reliable D call. Germline lookup yields CDR1 SQVTM and CDR2 ANQGSEA. CDR3 size: 14 residues. The germline V and J ends were trimmed by 3 bases and 1 base, with 12 bases remaining between them. CDR3 region: CSVEADSGNTEAFF. For the CDR3, the DNA is TGCAGCGTTGAGGCTGACTCTGGGAACACTGAAGCTTTCTTT.

This clone was recorded only once. V and J are TRBV29-1 and TRBJ2-7; D might be TRBD2 (6 bases). V was shortened by 6 bases and J by 7 bases, with 19 bases between the two germline ends. The V gene's germline CDR1 is SQVTM and CDR2 ANQGSEA. This CDR3 spans 13 amino acids. This CDR3 reads CSVMGLIIKEQYF. In DNA, the CDR3 is TGCAGCGTCATGGGACTTATCATAAAAGAGCAGTACTTC.

V gene TRBV9 combines with J gene TRBJ1-5; D perhaps matches TRBD1 (6 bases). Between the trimmed V and J ends, which lost 4 bases and 3 bases, there was a span of 20 bases. The CDR3 is 17 residues long. From germline, CDR1 is SGDLS and CDR2 YYNGEE. The CDR3 coding sequence is TGTGCCAGCAGCCCTCGCGGGGGCAGCCCCATCAATCAGCCCCAGCATTTT. It yields the protein CASSPRGGSPINQPQHF.

The chain carries TRBV6-5 and TRBJ1-1; tentatively, D is TRBD1 (5 bases). The CDR3 sequence is 13 residues long. CDR1 MNHEY and CDR2 SVGAGI come from the germline V gene. Trimming pared 2 bases from V and 2 bases from J, leaving 6 bases between. The CDR3 bases are TGTGCCAGCAGTTACCAGGGAAACACTGAAGCTTTCTTT. This encodes CASSYQGNTEAFF.

This rearrangement joins TRBV29-1 to TRBJ2-7; a weak D match, TRBD1 (6 bases). Germline lookup yields CDR1 SQVTM and CDR2 ANQGSEA. This CDR3 contains 15 residues. Between the trimmed V and J ends, which lost 6 bases and 1 base, there was a span of 19 bases. This chain's CDR3 is CSVRSPQQGSYEQYF. The CDR3 DNA sequence: TGCAGCGTCCGTTCCCCCCAACAGGGTTCCTACGAGCAGTACTTC.

Written as DNA, the CDR3 is TGTGCCAGTAGTATAGATCGCGAGGGTGGGGAAGCTTTCTTT. Amino acids: CASSIDREGGEAFF. V is TRBV19 and J is TRBJ1-1, with unresolved D. CDR3 length: 14 amino acids. Germline V gene data show CDR1 as LNHDA and CDR2 as SQIVND (reference sequence). With 0 bases removed from V and 8 bases from J, the gap between germline ends came to 13 bases.

The gene calls are TRBV12-5 and TRBJ1-1; TRBD1 agrees at 7 bases. Per germline, CDR1 LGHNT and CDR2 FRNRAP. CDR3 size: 13 residues. V gave up 6 bases and J gave up 2 bases; unmatched junction bases: 3. The CDR3 nucleotides read TGTGCTAGTGGCCGACAGGGAAACACTGAAGCTTTCTTT. It encodes CASGRQGNTEAFF. Based on the CDR3 plus reference TRBV12-5 and TRBJ1-1, the full variable domain is DARVTQTPRHKVTEMGQEVTMRCQPILGHNTVFWYRQTMMQGLELLAYFRNRAPLDDSGMPKDRFSAEMPDATLATLKIQPSEPRDSAVYFCASGRQGNTEAFFGQGTRLTVV.

This clone was seen just once. The genes are TRBV2 and TRBJ2-1; TRBD2 agrees at 7 bases. The junction had 8 bases not matched to a gene; V was cut back by 8 bases and J by 4 bases. Germline CDR1 reads SNHLY; CDR2 reads FYNNEI. This CDR3 contains 14 residues. The chain's CDR3 is CASGGASGYNEQFF. As DNA, the CDR3 is TGTGCCAGCGGTGGGGCTAGCGGATACAATGAGCAGTTCTTC.

This clone was found once. This chain links TRBV7-2 with TRBJ2-7, with 13 bases aligning to TRBD2. With the DNA end fitting TRBJ2-1 better, the J assignment may be wrong. There are 16 residues in the CDR3. Germline-derived CDR1 and CDR2 are SGHTA and FQGNSA. In DNA, the CDR3 is TGTGCCAGCAGCTTAGAGGGACTAGCGGGGACCTACGAGCAGTTCTTC. This encodes CASSLEGLAGTYEQFF.

This sequence joins TRBV23-1 and TRBJ2-5, with 7 bases aligning to TRBD1. TRBV23-1 is designated an ORF whose function remains uncertain. Trimming at V came to 6 bases and at J to 2 bases, leaving 9 bases not matched to a gene. This CDR3 region has 15 residues. For the CDR3, the DNA is TGCGCCAGCAGCACACATCCGGGACAGCAAGAGACCCAGTACTTC. Translated, it gives CASSTHPGQQETQYF.

Regarding this clone: A junction boundary mismatches the germline segment, possibly from a read error. The chain links TRBV7-6 to TRBJ2-1, with TRBD2 matching over 8 bases. Per germline, CDR1 SGHVS and CDR2 FNYEAQ. The CDR3 covers 17 residues. The CDR3 sequence is CASSLTGYGGGLNGQFF. The CDR3 DNA reads as TGTGCCAGCAGCTTAACGGGGTATGGCGGGGGGCTGAATGGGCAGTTCTTC.

The chain carries TRBV7-9 and TRBJ2-3; possible D gene TRBD2, 6 bases. V dropped 3 bases and J dropped 0 bases, with 10 bases sitting between them. CDR1 and CDR2 from the germline V gene are SEHNR and FQNEAQ (reference sequence). There are 15 residues in the CDR3. The CDR3, as DNA: TGTGCCAGCAGCTTCCGGGACTCTAGCACAGATACGCAGTATTTT. It encodes CASSFRDSSTDTQYF.